This passage covers 11 T cell receptor beta chains from one sample sequenced in a study of T cell repertoires in cytomegalovirus infection. Each CDR3 protein gets one entry after TCRdb re-called the reads with MiXCR. The sample lists about 920,000 distinct CDR3 sequences, approximately 32% occurring once. No antigens are known for them. The sequences come from cultured CD8+ T cells from PBMCs, collected from culture after CMV antigen stimulation. Every receptor here comes from a human donor in good health (CMV status not recorded). Some clones in this sample may be carry-over from other donors' samples.

The V gene is TRBV4-1, the J gene TRBJ1-5, with TRBD1 as a possible D gene (6 bases). V dropped 3 bases and J dropped 7 bases, with 13 bases sitting between them. Germline V gives CDR1 MGHRA, CDR2 YSYEKL. The CDR3 totals 14 residues. As DNA, the CDR3 is TGCGCCAGCAGCCAGAAACAGGGAGGCCAGCCCCAGCATTTT. This gives the protein CASSQKQGGQPQHF.

In this sample, this clonotype turned up a few times. The J gene is TRBJ2-3, the V gene TRBV11-3, with TRBD2 as a possible D gene (6 bases). This CDR3 is 15 amino acids long. CDR1 SGHNT and CDR2 YENEEA come from the germline V gene. V dropped 1 base and J dropped 2 bases, with 10 bases sitting between them. The CDR3: CASSLGGEVTDTQYF. CDR3 coding DNA: TGTGCCAGCAGCTTAGGGGGGGAGGTCACAGATACGCAGTATTTT.

The chain has TRBV6-4 and TRBJ1-2; 7 nucleotides line up with TRBD1. This CDR3 has 17 amino acids. The germline gives CDR1 MRHNA, CDR2 SNTAGT. Trimming removed 6 bases from V and 1 base from J; junction bases left unmatched: 14. The CDR3 region has the DNA TGTGCCAGCAGGGGTTCCGGGACAGTTTCTCATAACTATGGCTACACCTTC. Protein: CASRGSGTVSHNYGYTF.

This clonotype has just a few counts. V usage is TRBV19 and J usage is TRBJ1-2; TRBD1 matches at 8 bases. CDR1 is LNHDA, CDR2 SQIVND, per germline (reference sequence). This CDR3 comprises 17 residues. After removal of 4 bases from V and 4 bases from J, the junction contained 14 bases not matched to a gene. The CDR3 DNA follows: TGTGCCAGTAGTACATCTCTATCGGCCAGGGGGCCCTATGGCTACACCTTC. Its protein is CASSTSLSARGPYGYTF.

This sequence joins TRBV6-5 and TRBJ2-5; TRBD1 agrees at 7 bases. The germline CDR1 and CDR2 sequences are MNHEY and SVGAGI. J was trimmed by 5 bases and V by 1 base; bases with no gene match: 13. The CDR3 has 17 residues. The CDR3 loop is CASSYFSGTEGRETQYF. The CDR3 region has the DNA TGTGCCAGCAGTTACTTCTCCGGGACAGAGGGTCGCGAGACCCAGTACTTC.

With respect to this clonotype: A much larger clone sits a single nucleotide away, making a read error possible. The J gene is TRBJ2-1, the V gene TRBV27; 10 bases align to TRBD1. Germline CDR1 reads MNHEY; CDR2 reads SMNVEV (reference sequence). J gave up 5 bases and V 2 bases, and 3 bases lay outside the gene matches. The CDR3 length is 15 residues. The CDR3 DNA reads as TGTGCCAGCAGTTTAACCGGGACAGGGGACAATGAGCAGTTCTTC. The encoded protein is CASSLTGTGDNEQFF.

This rearrangement joins TRBV5-6 to TRBJ1-1; possible D gene TRBD1, 5 bases. Germline V CDR1 and CDR2: SGHDT, YYEEEE. There are 17 residues in the CDR3. The V gene lost 4 bases and the J gene lost 0 bases, with 19 bases spanning the gap. The CDR3 DNA reads as TGTGCCAGCAGCGCGGGGATGGGGGGATCGTTGAACACTGAAGCTTTCTTT. It encodes CASSAGMGGSLNTEAFF.

The chain employs TRBV4-1 and TRBJ1-2, with 8 nucleotides matching TRBD1. Germline V CDR1 and CDR2: MGHRA, YSYEKL. This CDR3 has 17 residues. Trimming took 4 bases from V and 0 from J; bases not matched to a gene: 10. The CDR3 sequence is CASSPWAGGGSNYGYTF. CDR3 DNA sequence: TGCGCCAGCAGCCCCTGGGCAGGGGGCGGCTCTAACTATGGCTACACCTTC.

The V call is TRBV20-1, the J call TRBJ2-3, with 11 bases matching TRBD2. The CDR3 loop spans 16 amino acids. Germline V gene lookup returns CDR1 DFQATT and CDR2 SNEGSKA (reference sequence). V gave up 6 bases and J gave up 6 bases; unmatched junction bases: 14. The CDR3 coding sequence is TGCAGTGCCATTAGCCCCGGGACTAGCGGCCTTGATACGCAGTATTTT. It specifies CSAISPGTSGLDTQYF.

This rearrangement joins TRBV7-8 to TRBJ2-7; D remains unclear. CDR3 length: 15 residues. Trimming pared 1 base from V and 6 bases from J, leaving 16 bases between. Germline values: CDR1 SGHVS, CDR2 FQNEAQ. The CDR3 coding sequence is TGTGCCAGCAGCTTAGTAGCCGCCGGATCTGCCGAGCAGTACTTC. Its translation is CASSLVAAGSAEQYF.

The V gene is TRBV4-2, the J gene TRBJ2-2; 9 nucleotides agree with TRBD1. Germline loops: CDR1 LGHNA, CDR2 YNFKEQ. This CDR3 contains 19 residues. V lost 1 base to trimming and J lost 1 base; unmatched junction nucleotides: 10. CDR3 sequence: CASSQGNRGPKVNTGELFF. In DNA form, the CDR3 reads TGTGCCAGCAGCCAAGGAAACAGGGGGCCCAAAGTGAACACCGGGGAGCTGTTTTTT.